This T cell receptor (beta chain) comes out of a study of metastatic and nonmetastatic thyroid tumors. Study as a whole: Patients with malignant and benign thyroid disease provided blood and tumor or nodule tissue, whose repertoires were compared.

J lost 4 bases, V lost 4 bases, and 4 bases had no gene match. The CDR3 is 16 amino acids. Per the germline V gene, CDR1 is LGHDT and CDR2 is YNNKEL (reference sequence). Nobody among the patients had been given any treatment before thyroid surgery. This clone has more than one count but fewer than ten. Its matching antigen is unknown. General study findings and limits: Relative to benign nodules, malignant thyroid tumors were reportedly characterized by significantly elevated TCR beta diversity in blood and tumor.

Original processing methods: Building a distant-metastasis classifier for papillary thyroid cancer drew on CDR3 differences across clinicopathological groups. TCRdb re-called the PCR reads via MiXCR. TCRdb assigned the V and J calls; the authors' analysis was not used. The table has fewer than 100,000 clones, approximately 15% seen once. Source material: blood. The chain employs TRBV3-1 and TRBJ2-4; TRBD2 aligns across 13 bases. The TCR was taken from a female donor with papillary thyroid cancer or a benign thyroid nodule (not recorded which). Some clones in this sample may be carry-over from other donors' samples. This CDR3 reads CASSPTSGGPKNIQYF. The CDR3 coding sequence is TGTGCCAGCAGCCCGACTAGCGGGGGGCCTAAAAACATTCAGTACTTC.